This T cell receptor (beta chain) was retrieved from a study of shared clonotypes between healthy human individuals. The donors were adults (healthy and HIV-negative) with no recent acute infections or vaccinations. With regard to this clone: What it recognizes is unknown.

Libraries were prepared by immunoSEQ multiplex PCR; TCRdb keeps only in-frame clonotypes and omits some of them. The table includes some 1,600,000 clones, roughly 98% detected once. Notes on the study in general: Clonotypes shared by all four sorted-subset donors had higher generation probabilities than non-shared clonotypes.

Trimming stripped 2 bases from V and 3 bases from J, with 11 bases between. This CDR3 spans 14 amino acids. Germline lookup yields CDR1 SEHNR and CDR2 FQNEAQ (reference sequence). The clonotype originates from a man aged 30 to 39 in good health. The chain is built from TRBV7-9 and TRBJ2-7; D is perhaps TRBD2 (7 bases). Sequencing was carried out using naive CD4+ T cells sorted from blood. Subset: CD45RA+ positively selected. CDR3 nucleotide sequence: TGTGCCAGCAGCTTACTCGGGGGGCGCTACGAGCAGTACTTC. Translated: CASSLLGGRYEQYF.